This TCR beta chain was documented in a study of Ad26.COV2.S vaccination and SARS-CoV-2 variants. In the study overall: The study gave Ad26.COV2.S intramuscularly, once or twice 56 days apart.

TCRdb's copy holds only in-frame clones and misses some; the assay was immunoSEQ multiplex PCR. The table has 300,000 to 400,000 clones, around 90% seen once; the top ten hold around 3.5%. Treatment given: some 20 received Ad26.COV2.S at low or high dose, single or two shots; about 5 received placebo; per-sample allocation not given. Samples came from day 63 after the first vaccine or placebo injection. The length of the CDR3 is 19 residues. Germline loops: CDR1 LNHNV, CDR2 YYDKDF (reference sequence). Between the trimmed V and J ends, which lost 0 bases and 2 bases, there was a span of 23 bases. The V gene is TRBV15, the J gene TRBJ2-7, with D uncertain. The sequence was obtained from a person between 18 and 59 years old who received the Ad26.COV2.S COVID-19 vaccine or a placebo. Sequencing was performed on peripheral blood, taken in a trial of Ad26.COV2.S vaccine versus placebo. This chain's CDR3 is CATSREKGPRPIITYEQYF. The CDR3 DNA follows: TGTGCCACCAGCAGAGAGAAAGGTCCCAGGCCTATTATTACCTACGAGCAGTACTTC.